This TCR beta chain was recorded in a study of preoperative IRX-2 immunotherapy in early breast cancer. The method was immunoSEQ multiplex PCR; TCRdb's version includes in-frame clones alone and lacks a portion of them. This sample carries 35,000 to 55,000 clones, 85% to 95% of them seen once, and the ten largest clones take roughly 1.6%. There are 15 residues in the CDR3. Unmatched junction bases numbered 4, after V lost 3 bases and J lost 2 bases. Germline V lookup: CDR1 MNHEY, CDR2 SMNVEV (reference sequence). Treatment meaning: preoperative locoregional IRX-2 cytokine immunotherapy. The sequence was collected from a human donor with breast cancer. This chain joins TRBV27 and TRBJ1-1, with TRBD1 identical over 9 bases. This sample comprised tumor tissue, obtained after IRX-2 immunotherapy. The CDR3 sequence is CASSLEGQGNTEAFF. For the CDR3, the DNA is TGTGCCAGCAGTTTGGAGGGACAGGGAAACACTGAAGCTTTCTTT.